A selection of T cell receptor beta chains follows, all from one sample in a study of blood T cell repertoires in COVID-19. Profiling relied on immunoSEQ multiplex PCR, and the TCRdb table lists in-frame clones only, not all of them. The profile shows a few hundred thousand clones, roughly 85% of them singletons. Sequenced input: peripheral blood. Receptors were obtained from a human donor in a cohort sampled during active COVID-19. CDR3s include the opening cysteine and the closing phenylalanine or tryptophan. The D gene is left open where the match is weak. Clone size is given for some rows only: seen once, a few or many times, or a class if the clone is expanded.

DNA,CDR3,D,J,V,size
TGTGCCAGCTGTGCAGGGGACGGCACTGAAGCTTTCTTT,CASCAGDGTEAFF,NA,TRBJ1-1,TRBV18,once
TGTGCCAGCAGGGACAGGCCGGGCTCCTACGAGCAGTACTTC,CASRDRPGSYEQYF,TRBD1,TRBJ2-7,TRBV6-5,NA
TGTGCCAGCAGTTACGACAGGGGGTACGAGCAGTACTTC,CASSYDRGYEQYF,TRBD1,TRBJ2-7,TRBV5-6,once
TGCGCCAGCAGCTTGCGGACAGGGGTTACGGATGAGCAGTTCTTC,CASSLRTGVTDEQFF,TRBD1,TRBJ2-1,TRBV5-1,NA
TGTGCCACCAGTGTGCGGGGGTCAGGTGGGGAGACCCAGTACTTC,CATSVRGSGGETQYF,TRBD2,TRBJ2-5,TRBV24-1,NA
TGTGCCAGCAGTGACGAGGGAGATGAGCAGTTCTTC,CASSDEGDEQFF,NA,TRBJ2-1,TRBV6-4,few
TGTGCCAGCAGTGCACAGGGAGGGGGCTACAATGAGCAGTTCTTC,CASSAQGGGYNEQFF,NA,TRBJ2-1,TRBV2,NA
TGTGCCAGCAGTTTGGAGGGGAGATATGGCTACACCTTC,CASSLEGRYGYTF,NA,TRBJ1-2,TRBV27,NA
TGTGCCACCAGTGACGGGACATACACCAATCAGCCCCAGCATTTT,CATSDGTYTNQPQHF,NA,TRBJ1-5,TRBV24-1,NA
TGTGCCAGCAGTGAAGTCAGGGGGCAAGAGACCCAGTACTTC,CASSEVRGQETQYF,TRBD1,TRBJ2-5,TRBV6-1,once
TGTGCCACCCGGGACAGGAGCACAGATACGCAGTATTTT,CATRDRSTDTQYF,TRBD1,TRBJ2-3,TRBV6-5,NA
TGTGCCAGCAGAACTACAGGGGGGGGCACTGAAGCTTTCTTT,CASRTTGGGTEAFF,TRBD1,TRBJ1-1,TRBV5-8,many
TGTGCCAGCAGCTTGGTGGGGACAGGGGGGAAGCAGCCCCAGCATTTT,CASSLVGTGGKQPQHF,TRBD1,TRBJ1-5,TRBV5-6,NA
TGTGCCTGGGACAGGGACAGACGTCTCATGAACACTGAAGCTTTCTTT,CAWDRDRRLMNTEAFF,TRBD1,TRBJ1-1,TRBV30,NA
TGTGCCAGCAGCTTTACAGGGGGCGCCTACAACACTGAAGCTTTCTTT,CASSFTGGAYNTEAFF,TRBD1,TRBJ1-1,TRBV5-6,NA
TGTGCCAGCAGCCCGACTGGTCAGGGTGGCACAGATACGCAGTATTTT,CASSPTGQGGTDTQYF,NA,TRBJ2-3,TRBV3-1/TRBV3-2,NA
TGTGCCAGCAGCGGAGGGACAGTCTCCTACGAGCAGTACTTC,CASSGGTVSYEQYF,NA,TRBJ2-7,TRBV5-4,NA
TGTGCCAGCAGCCGAGGGGAGGGAGGCACTGAAGCTTTCTTT,CASSRGEGGTEAFF,NA,TRBJ1-1,TRBV3-1/TRBV3-2,NA
TGTGCCACCCGGACAGGGGATCTCAATCAGCCCCAGCATTTT,CATRTGDLNQPQHF,TRBD1,TRBJ1-5,TRBV10-3,NA
TGTGCCAGCAGCTCGAGGGCGAACAATGGCTACACCTTC,CASSSRANNGYTF,NA,TRBJ1-2,TRBV11-1,NA
TGTGCCAGCTCACCACCAACAGTTGGGGGCTACACCTTC,CASSPPTVGGYTF,NA,TRBJ1-2,TRBV18,NA
TGTGCCAGTAGTTCCGGACAGGGATGGTTCACTGAAGCTTTCTTT,CASSSGQGWFTEAFF,TRBD1,TRBJ1-1,TRBV19,NA
TGTGCCAGCTTGTCTGAGGGAACCCTTAACTATGGCTACACCTTC,CASLSEGTLNYGYTF,NA,TRBJ1-2,TRBV2,once
TGCGCCAGAAAGACAGGGGGCCCTCAGTACTTC,CARKTGGPQYF,TRBD1,TRBJ2-7,TRBV5-1,NA
TGCGCCAGCAGCTTGGGTGCAGCGGGGGCCCCGCACCAAGAGACCCAGTACTTC,CASSLGAAGAPHQETQYF,TRBD2,TRBJ2-5,TRBV5-1,NA
TGTGCCAGCAGCTTAATGTGGGGGGGCAATGTAGCCAAAAACATTCAGTACTTC,CASSLMWGGNVAKNIQYF,NA,TRBJ2-4,TRBV7-9,NA
TGTGCCAGCAGCTTAGACAGGGTGGTTGGAGAGACCCAGTACTTC,CASSLDRVVGETQYF,NA,TRBJ2-5,TRBV7-9,NA
TGTGCCAGTAGTACCTTCTTCGGACAGGGGGGCGGCTACACCTTC,CASSTFFGQGGGYTF,TRBD1,TRBJ1-2,TRBV19,NA
TGCAGTGCTAGTAGTCGGACAGGGAATGGCTACACCTTC,CSASSRTGNGYTF,TRBD1,TRBJ1-2,TRBV20-1,NA
TGTGCCAGCAGCTCCCGGACTAGGCACACTGAAGCTTTCTTT,CASSSRTRHTEAFF,NA,TRBJ1-1,TRBV7-9,NA
TGTGCCACCAGCGAAACGGGTGCCTTGGGCACTGAAGCTTTCTTT,CATSETGALGTEAFF,NA,TRBJ1-1,TRBV24-1,NA
TGTGCCAGCAGCCATTGGACGGGACTCCCCTACAATGAGCAGTTCTTC,CASSHWTGLPYNEQFF,NA,TRBJ2-1,TRBV3-1/TRBV3-2,NA
TGTGCCAGCAGTCACATCCGGGACGGGGGGAGTGAGCAGTACTTC,CASSHIRDGGSEQYF,TRBD2,TRBJ2-7,TRBV2,few
TGTGCTAGTGGTTTAGGGACAGCTAACTATGGCTACACCTTC,CASGLGTANYGYTF,TRBD1,TRBJ1-2,TRBV12-5,NA
TGTGCCACCAGTGATGGGGACAGGGGGGCTACGGGCAATCAGCCCCAGCATTTT,CATSDGDRGATGNQPQHF,TRBD1,TRBJ1-5,TRBV24-1,NA
TGTGCCACCCCCCAGACTCACTCCTACGAGCAGTACTTC,CATPQTHSYEQYF,NA,TRBJ2-7,TRBV24-1,NA
TGTGCCAGCAGTTCCGGGACAGGGATGTTTTTT,CASSSGTGMFF,TRBD1,TRBJ1-4,TRBV7-9,NA
TGTGCCAGCAGCTCCTCAGAGAACACTGAAGCTTTCTTT,CASSSSENTEAFF,NA,TRBJ1-1,TRBV7-3,NA
TGTGCCACCCTCGGGACAGTGACTCAGCCCCAGCATTTT,CATLGTVTQPQHF,TRBD1,TRBJ1-5,TRBV6-5,NA
TGCGCCAGCAGTCGACGAGGGGGAGACACTGAAGCTTTCTTT,CASSRRGGDTEAFF,NA,TRBJ1-1,TRBV23-1,NA
TGTGCCAGCAGTGGTACTCGTTCAGGGCATAGCAATCAGCCCCAGCATTTT,CASSGTRSGHSNQPQHF,NA,TRBJ1-5,TRBV6-1,NA
TGTGCCAGCAGCTTGGATTTGGTCTCCAGAACCCTCTATGGCTACACCTTC,CASSLDLVSRTLYGYTF,NA,TRBJ1-2,TRBV5-5,NA
TGTGCCAGCAGCCAGTTTGGGGCCAACGTCCTGACTTTC,CASSQFGANVLTF,NA,TRBJ2-6,TRBV7-3,NA
TGCAGCGTTCGAGGGACAGGGGTTTACGAGCAGTACTTC,CSVRGTGVYEQYF,TRBD1,TRBJ2-7,TRBV29-1,NA
TGCAGCGTTTTGGTCGAAGCAGGCGAGCAGTACTTC,CSVLVEAGEQYF,NA,TRBJ2-7,TRBV29-1,NA
TGTGCCAGCAGTTACTCAGCCGGGGACAGCTCCTACGAGCAGTACTTC,CASSYSAGDSSYEQYF,TRBD1,TRBJ2-7,TRBV6-5,NA
TGTGCCTGGCGGGACTGGACCCAAGAGACCCAGTACTTC,CAWRDWTQETQYF,NA,TRBJ2-5,TRBV30,NA
TGTGCCAGCAGCTTAAGTGGGCAGGGGATCACTGAAGCTTTCTTT,CASSLSGQGITEAFF,NA,TRBJ1-1,TRBV7-3,NA
TGCGCCAGCAGCCCTAGGGGGTGGGGATATTCACCCCTCCACTTT,CASSPRGWGYSPLHF,NA,TRBJ1-6,TRBV5-1,NA
TGTGCCAGCAGTTCGACAGTCTATGGCTACACCTTC,CASSSTVYGYTF,NA,TRBJ1-2,TRBV28,NA
TGTGCCTGGAGTGTACAGTTGGGGGCCTCCTACGAGCAGTACTTC,CAWSVQLGASYEQYF,NA,TRBJ2-7,TRBV30,NA
TGTGCCAGCAGCCAAGTTGGTTCAGGGTGGTATTTT,CASSQVGSGWYF,NA,TRBJ2-3,TRBV3-1/TRBV3-2,NA
TGCAGCGTTGACGGCGGATACTCCTACAATGAGCAGTTCTTC,CSVDGGYSYNEQFF,NA,TRBJ2-1,TRBV29-1,NA
TGTGCCAGCAGCTCAAGTACAGCTAGCTACTATGGCTACACCTTC,CASSSSTASYYGYTF,NA,TRBJ1-2,TRBV7-9,NA
TGTGCTAGTGGAACTCAGAACACTGAAGCTTTCTTT,CASGTQNTEAFF,NA,TRBJ1-1,TRBV12-5,NA
TGTGCCACCAGTGACCCGCGGACGGGGGGTAGCACAGATACGCAGTATTTT,CATSDPRTGGSTDTQYF,TRBD2,TRBJ2-3,TRBV24-1,NA
TGTGCCAGCAGGCGGCCGAACACCGGGGAGCTGTTTTTT,CASRRPNTGELFF,NA,TRBJ2-2,TRBV25-1,NA
TGTGCCAGCAGCATAGACAAAAGGGGGACTGAAGCTTTCTTT,CASSIDKRGTEAFF,NA,TRBJ1-1,TRBV7-8,few
TGTGCCAGCAGTGACAGGGTCGAGTGGACTGAAGCTTTCTTT,CASSDRVEWTEAFF,NA,TRBJ1-1,TRBV6-1,NA